This T cell receptor (beta chain) was obtained from a study of control samples from healthy donors and cancer patients. TCRdb's table, derived via immunoSEQ multiplex PCR, lists solely in-frame clones and lacks some. The sample yields about 98,000 clones, roughly nine tenths seen once. CDR1 and CDR2 from the germline V gene are KGHDR and SFDVKD. This CDR3 is built from 16 residues. J was trimmed by 2 bases and V by 9 bases; bases with no gene match: 10. The TCR was taken from a woman aged 18-29 years in good health. The source material was blood. This chain connects TRBV24-1 to TRBJ2-2, with 8 positions matching TRBD1. CDR3 DNA: TGTGCCACCGGGCCTTCAGGGGGCGCAAACACCGGGGAGCTGTTTTTT. Protein: CATGPSGGANTGELFF.